This TCR beta chain was obtained from a study of blood T cell repertoires in COVID-19. Background on the study: Sources were T cells, B-cell-depleted T cells, or PBMCs; the material itself was cDNA or gDNA.

A Seattle source enrolled patients during active infection and followed them longitudinally. Profiling relied on immunoSEQ multiplex PCR, and the TCRdb table lists in-frame clones only, not all of them. In the table there are about 82,000 clones, around 78% of which are singletons. V was cut by 7 bases and J by 1 base, with 26 bases left in between. The length of the CDR3 is 18 residues. Germline lookup yields CDR1 SGHRS and CDR2 YFSETQ. The chain couples TRBV5-1 to TRBJ1-2; no definite D call. Sequences were obtained from peripheral blood. The clonotype originates from a man aged 55 to 70 with COVID-19, enrolled during active disease. The CDR3 region is CASRNEPATRVLNYGYTF. CDR3 sequence (DNA): TGCGCCAGCCGCAACGAGCCGGCAACCCGGGTGCTTAACTATGGCTACACCTTC.